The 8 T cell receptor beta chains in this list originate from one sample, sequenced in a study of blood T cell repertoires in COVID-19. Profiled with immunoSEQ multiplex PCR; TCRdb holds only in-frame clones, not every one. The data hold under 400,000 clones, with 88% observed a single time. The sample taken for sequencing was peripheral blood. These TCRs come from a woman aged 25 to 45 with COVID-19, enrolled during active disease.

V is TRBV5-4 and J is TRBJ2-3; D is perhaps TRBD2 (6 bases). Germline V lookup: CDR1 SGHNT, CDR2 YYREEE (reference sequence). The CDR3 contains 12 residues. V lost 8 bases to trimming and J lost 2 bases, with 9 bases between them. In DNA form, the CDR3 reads TGTGCCAGTAGCGGACTCACAGATACGCAGTATTTT. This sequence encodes CASSGLTDTQYF.

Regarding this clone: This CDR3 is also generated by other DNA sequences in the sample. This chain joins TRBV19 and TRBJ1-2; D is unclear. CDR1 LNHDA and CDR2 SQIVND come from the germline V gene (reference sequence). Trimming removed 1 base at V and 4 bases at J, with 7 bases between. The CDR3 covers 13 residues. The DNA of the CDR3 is TGTGCCAGTAGTATAGGAACAGCCTATGGCTACACCTTC. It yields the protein CASSIGTAYGYTF.

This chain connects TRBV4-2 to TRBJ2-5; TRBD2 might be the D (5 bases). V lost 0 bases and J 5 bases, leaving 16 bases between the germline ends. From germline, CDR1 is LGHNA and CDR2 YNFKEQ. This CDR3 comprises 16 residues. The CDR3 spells CASSQEGWRTSETQYF. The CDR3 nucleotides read TGTGCCAGCAGCCAAGAGGGTTGGAGGACTTCGGAGACCCAGTACTTC.

The CDR3 bases are TGTGCCAGCGGGACGGGGGGTCATGAAAAACTGTTTTTT. Translating it yields CASGTGGHEKLFF. This rearrangement joins TRBV3-1 (or the pseudogene TRBV3-2) to TRBJ1-4; maybe TRBD1 (5 bases). This CDR3 is built from 13 residues. The V gene's germline CDR1 is LGHDT and CDR2 YNNKEL (reference sequence). The ends were cut back, 8 bases at V and 6 bases at J, with 13 bases in the middle.

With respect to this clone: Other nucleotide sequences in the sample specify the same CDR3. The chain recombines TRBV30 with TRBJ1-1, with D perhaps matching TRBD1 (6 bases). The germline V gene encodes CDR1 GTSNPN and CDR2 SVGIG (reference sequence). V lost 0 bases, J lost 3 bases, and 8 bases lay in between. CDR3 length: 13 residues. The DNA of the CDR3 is TGTGCCTGGAGTGTGCGGACAGACACTGAAGCTTTCTTT. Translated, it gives CAWSVRTDTEAFF.

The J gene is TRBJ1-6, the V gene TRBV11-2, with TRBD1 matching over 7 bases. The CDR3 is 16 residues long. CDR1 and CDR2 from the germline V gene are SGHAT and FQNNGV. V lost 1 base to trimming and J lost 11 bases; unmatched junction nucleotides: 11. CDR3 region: CASSLGSGAQGAPLHF. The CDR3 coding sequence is TGTGCCAGCAGCTTAGGCTCCGGGGCGCAGGGGGCACCCCTCCACTTT.

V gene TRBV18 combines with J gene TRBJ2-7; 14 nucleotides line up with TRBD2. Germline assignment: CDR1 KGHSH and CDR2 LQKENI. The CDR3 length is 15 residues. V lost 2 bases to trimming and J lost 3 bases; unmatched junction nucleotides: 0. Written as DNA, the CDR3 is TGTGCCAGCTCACCAGGACTAGCGGGGGGCTACGAGCAGTACTTC. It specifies CASSPGLAGGYEQYF.

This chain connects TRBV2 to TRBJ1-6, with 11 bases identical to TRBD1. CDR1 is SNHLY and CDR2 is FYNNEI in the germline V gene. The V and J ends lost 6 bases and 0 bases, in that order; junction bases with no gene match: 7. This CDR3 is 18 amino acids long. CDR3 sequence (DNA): TGTGCCAGCAGGGCCGTCGGGACAGGGGGCTCCTATAATTCACCCCTCCACTTT. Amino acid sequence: CASRAVGTGGSYNSPLHF. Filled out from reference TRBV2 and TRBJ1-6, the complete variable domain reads EPEVTQTPSHQVTQMGQEVILRCVPISNHLYFYWYRQILGQKVEFLVSFYNNEISEKSEIFDDQFSVERPDGSNFTLKIRSTKLEDSAMYFCASRAVGTGGSYNSPLHFGNGTRLTVT.